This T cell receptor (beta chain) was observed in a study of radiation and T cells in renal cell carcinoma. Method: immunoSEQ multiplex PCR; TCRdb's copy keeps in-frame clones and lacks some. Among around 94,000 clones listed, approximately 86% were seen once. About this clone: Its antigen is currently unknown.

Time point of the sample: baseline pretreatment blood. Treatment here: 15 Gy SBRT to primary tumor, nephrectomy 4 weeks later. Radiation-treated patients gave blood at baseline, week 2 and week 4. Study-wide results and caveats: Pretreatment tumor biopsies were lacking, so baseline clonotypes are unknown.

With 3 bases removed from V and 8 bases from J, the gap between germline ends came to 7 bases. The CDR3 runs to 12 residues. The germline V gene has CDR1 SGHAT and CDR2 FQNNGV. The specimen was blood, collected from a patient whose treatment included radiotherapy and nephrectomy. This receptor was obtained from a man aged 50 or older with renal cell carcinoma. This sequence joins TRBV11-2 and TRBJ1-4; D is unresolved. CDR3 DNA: TGTGCCAGCAGCTTCTTTGAAGAAAAACTGTTTTTT. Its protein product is CASSFFEEKLFF.